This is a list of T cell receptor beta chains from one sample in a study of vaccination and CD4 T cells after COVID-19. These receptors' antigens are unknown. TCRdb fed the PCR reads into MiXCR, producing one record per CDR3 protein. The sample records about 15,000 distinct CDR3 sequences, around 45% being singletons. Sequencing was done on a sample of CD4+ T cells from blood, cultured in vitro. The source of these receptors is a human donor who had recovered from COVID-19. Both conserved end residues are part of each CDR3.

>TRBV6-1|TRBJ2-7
CASAGRTGLTYEQYF
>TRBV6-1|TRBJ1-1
CASQEDTEAFF
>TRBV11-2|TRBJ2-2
CASSPTMGTGMVTGELFF
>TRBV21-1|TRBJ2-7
CASSKDDPTYEQYF
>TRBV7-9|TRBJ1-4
CASSLETGGPEKLFF
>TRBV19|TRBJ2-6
CASSTAGLMISGANVLTF
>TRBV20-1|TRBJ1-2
CSAPGTRSYTF
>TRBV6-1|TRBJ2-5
CASSEGTGGTQYF
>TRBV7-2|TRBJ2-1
CASSLDRRLRGRDEQFF
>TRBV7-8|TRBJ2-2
CASSLGYRGASGELFF
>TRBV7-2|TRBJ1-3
CASSSRTGRGNTIYF
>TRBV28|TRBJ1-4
CASCSTNEKLFF
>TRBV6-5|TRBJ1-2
CASSLSVGGFGYTF
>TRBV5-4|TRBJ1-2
CASREGQGYNYGYTF
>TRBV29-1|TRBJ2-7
CSVVIRSSYEQYF
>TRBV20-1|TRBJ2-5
CSGGEGVRLETQYF
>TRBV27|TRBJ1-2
CASKPTGSYGYTF
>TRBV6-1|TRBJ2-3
CASSEAAITDTQYF
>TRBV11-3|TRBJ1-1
CASSADGWTVNTEAFF
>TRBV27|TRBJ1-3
CASSPGQQRSTIYF
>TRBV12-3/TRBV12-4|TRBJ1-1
CASTTSPNTEAFF
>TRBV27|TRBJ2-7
CASSPSPYEQYF
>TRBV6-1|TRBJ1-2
CASSKLTGGHGYTF
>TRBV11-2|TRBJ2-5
CASSFQRTGQETQYF
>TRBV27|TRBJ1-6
CASSPSGDRSPLHF
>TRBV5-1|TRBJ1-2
CASSSSWTGGHYGYTF
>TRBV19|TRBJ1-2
CASSIAGRLNYGYTF
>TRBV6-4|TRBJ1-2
CARLQDRANYGYTF
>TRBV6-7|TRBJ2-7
CASTITHYEQYF
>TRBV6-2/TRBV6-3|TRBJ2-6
CASRRTGRTGANVLTF
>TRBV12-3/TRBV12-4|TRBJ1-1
CASRPTGTGKTEAFF
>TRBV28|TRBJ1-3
CASTYRDRAGNTIYF
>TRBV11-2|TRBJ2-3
CASSAPGGGTDTQYF
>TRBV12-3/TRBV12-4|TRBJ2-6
CASSLRGTGANVLTF
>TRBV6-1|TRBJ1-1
CASSRRDPTGGAFF
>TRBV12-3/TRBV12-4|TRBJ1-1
CASTPGTEAFF
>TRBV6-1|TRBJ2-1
CASSRGHPFF
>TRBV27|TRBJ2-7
CASSLSFARGSSYEQYF
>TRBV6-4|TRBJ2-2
CASSAQSLSGELFF
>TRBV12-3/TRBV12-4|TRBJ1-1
CASSPHRGGDRGPINEAFF
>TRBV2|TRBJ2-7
CASRIQGSGEQYF
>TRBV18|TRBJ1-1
CASSPVVQMNTEAFF
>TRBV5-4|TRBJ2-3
CASSVGPGADTQYF
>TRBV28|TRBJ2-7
CASSLVSPGSSYEQYF
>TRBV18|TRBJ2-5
CASSPSGTSLGETQYF
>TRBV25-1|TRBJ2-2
CASSAPGAGGELFF
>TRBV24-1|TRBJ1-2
CATSDPDRDYGYTF
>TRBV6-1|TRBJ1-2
CASRSDQSGYTF
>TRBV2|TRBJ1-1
CASTIRVLSEAFF
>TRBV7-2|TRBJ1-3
CASRRTAGNTIYF
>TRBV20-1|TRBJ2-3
CSASDFAGRNTDTQYF
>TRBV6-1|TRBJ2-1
CASSISSGVYNEQFF
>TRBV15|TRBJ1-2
CATSRGDLGGLGVGYTF
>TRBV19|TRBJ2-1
CASSRRDRVIFF
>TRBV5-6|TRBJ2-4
CASSLWQGKNIQYF
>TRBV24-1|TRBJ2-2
CATSDQAVLTGELFF
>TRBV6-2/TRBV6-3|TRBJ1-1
CASSYLVRRTEAFF